This T cell receptor beta chain was recorded in a study of identical twins. General observations from the study: Weaker excess twin sharing was observed in beta out-of-frame sequences.

Turning to this clonotype: Its antigen remains unknown.

Germline CDR1 is KGHSY and CDR2 is FQNENV. The V end lost 5 bases, the J end lost 6 bases, and 16 bases lay between the germline ends. The CDR3 runs to 14 residues. TCRdb re-derived calls from the 5' RACE reads in MiXCR, one entry per CDR3 protein. The sample lists 690,000 or so distinct CDR3 sequences, 8.5% to 9.5% seen once, with around 0.95% in the top ten. This sample also belongs to another study, concerning yellow fever vaccine responses in identical twins. From that paper: Twins reportedly appeared to share part of their vaccine T cell response while keeping part individual.

Input material: PBMCs. The genes are TRBV16 and TRBJ1-2; D remains ambiguous. The clonotype comes from a woman between 18 and 30 years old in good health. CDR3 coding DNA: TGTGCCAGCAGCTCCCAAAACGGAATTAATGGCTACACCTTC. Protein product: CASSSQNGINGYTF.